This TCR beta chain is drawn from a study of blood T cell repertoires in COVID-19. Study in general: From the United States, Italy and Spain came samples of acute and convalescent COVID-19.

On this clone: Germline is not matched at one junction end, which may reflect a read error.

Per the original data handling: Estimates of nucleated cell counts were drawn from the amplification of reference gene primers. Repertoires were generated with immunoSEQ multiplex PCR, while TCRdb's copy carries only in-frame clones and drops some. V and J calls and clone size follow that table, whereas D and trimming were derived from the DNA. Of 410,000 or so clones detected, around 89% appear once; the ten largest clones hold under 2%. This CDR3 is 11 amino acids long. Germline lookup yields CDR1 SEHNR and CDR2 FQNEAQ (reference sequence). The TCR originated in a middle-aged woman with COVID-19, enrolled during active disease. Sequenced input: peripheral blood. The V gene is TRBV7-9, the J gene TRBJ1-2; 7 bases align to TRBD1. In nucleotides, the CDR3 is TGTGCCAGCAGCCGCACGGACAGGACTTCCTTC. Its translation: CASSRTDRTSF.